What follows is one T cell receptor (beta chain) and its context. The sample comes from a study of CD8+ T cells in alopecia areata. V lost 6 bases and J 10 bases, leaving 10 bases between the germline ends. Germline CDR1 is ENHRY and CDR2 is SYGVKD. The CDR3 length is 12 residues. The authors extracted RNA and reverse transcribed it into cDNA as the sequencing template. The repertoire was sequenced with immunoSEQ multiplex PCR; TCRdb's copy has only in-frame clones and lacks some. Of 30,000 to 40,000 clones in the sample, 45% to 65% were seen once. For five patients taking part in the biomarker study, CD4+ cells were further sorted into CD25+CD127- cells.

The sequence was collected from a human donor with alopecia areata. The sequenced material came from CD4+ Tregs sorted from blood. V gene TRBV10-3 combines with J gene TRBJ1-6, with a weak D call TRBD1 (5 bases). The CDR3 region has the DNA TGTGCCATCAGGGGGCTAGGCTCACCCCTCCACTTT. Encoded protein: CAIRGLGSPLHF.